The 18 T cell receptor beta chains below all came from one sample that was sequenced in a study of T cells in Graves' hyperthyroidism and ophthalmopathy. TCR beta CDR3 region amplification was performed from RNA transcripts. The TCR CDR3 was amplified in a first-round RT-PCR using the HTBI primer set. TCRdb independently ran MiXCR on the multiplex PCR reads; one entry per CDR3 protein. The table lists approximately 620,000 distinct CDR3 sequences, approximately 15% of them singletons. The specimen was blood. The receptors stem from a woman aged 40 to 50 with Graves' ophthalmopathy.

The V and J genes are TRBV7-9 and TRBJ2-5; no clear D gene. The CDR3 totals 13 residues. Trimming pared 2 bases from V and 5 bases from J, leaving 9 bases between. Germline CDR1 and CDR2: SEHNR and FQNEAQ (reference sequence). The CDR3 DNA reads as TGTGCCAGCAGCTTAACAACCTCGGAGACCCAGTACTTC. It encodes CASSLTTSETQYF.

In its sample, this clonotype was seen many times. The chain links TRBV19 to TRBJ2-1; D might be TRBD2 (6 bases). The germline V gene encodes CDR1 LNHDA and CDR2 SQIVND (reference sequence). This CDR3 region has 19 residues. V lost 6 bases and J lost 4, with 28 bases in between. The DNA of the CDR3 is TGTGCCAGTAGCCTACGTGGCATGACGGCTTTGGGGGGATACAATGAGCAGTTCTTC. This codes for CASSLRGMTALGGYNEQFF.

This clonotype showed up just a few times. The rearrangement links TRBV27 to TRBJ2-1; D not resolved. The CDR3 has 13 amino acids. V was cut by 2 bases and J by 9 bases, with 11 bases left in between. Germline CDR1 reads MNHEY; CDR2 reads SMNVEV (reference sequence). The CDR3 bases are TGTGCCAGCAGTTTACGGCAATTCCGTGAGCAGTTCTTC. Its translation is CASSLRQFREQFF.

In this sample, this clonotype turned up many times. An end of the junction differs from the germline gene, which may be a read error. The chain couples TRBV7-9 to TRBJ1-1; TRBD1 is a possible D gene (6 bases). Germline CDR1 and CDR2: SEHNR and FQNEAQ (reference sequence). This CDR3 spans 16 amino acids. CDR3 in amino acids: CASSLGPDQGYTEAFF. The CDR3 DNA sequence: TGTGCCAGCAGTTTAGGACCTGACCAGGGGTACACTGAAGCTTTCTTT. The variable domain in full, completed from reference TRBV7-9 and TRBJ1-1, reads DTGVSQNPRHKITKRGQNVTFRCDPISEHNRLYWYRQTLGQGPEFLTYFQNEAQLEKSRLLSDRFSAERPKGSFSTLEIQRTEQGDSAMYLCASSLGPDQGYTEAFFGQGTRLTVV.

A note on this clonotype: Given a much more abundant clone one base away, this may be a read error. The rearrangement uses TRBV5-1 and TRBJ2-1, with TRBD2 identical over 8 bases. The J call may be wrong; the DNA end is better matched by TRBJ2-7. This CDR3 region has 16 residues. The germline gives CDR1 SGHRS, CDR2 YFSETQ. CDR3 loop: CASSFQSGGSYNEQYF. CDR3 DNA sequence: TGCGCCAGCAGCTTCCAAAGCGGGGGCTCCTACAATGAGCAGTACTTC.

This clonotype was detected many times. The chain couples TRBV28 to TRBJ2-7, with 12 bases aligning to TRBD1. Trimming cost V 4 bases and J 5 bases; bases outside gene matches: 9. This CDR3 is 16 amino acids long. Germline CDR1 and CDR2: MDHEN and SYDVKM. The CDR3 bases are TGTGCCAGCAGTTCCTCCGGGACAGGGGGCGTAAACGAGCAGTACTTC. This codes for CASSSSGTGGVNEQYF.

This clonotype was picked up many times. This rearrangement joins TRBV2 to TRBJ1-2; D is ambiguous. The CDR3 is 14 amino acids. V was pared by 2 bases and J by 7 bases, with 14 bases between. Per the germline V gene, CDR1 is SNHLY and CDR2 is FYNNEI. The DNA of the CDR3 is TGTGCCAGCAGTGAAAGGGCAGTCTTAAGTGGCTACACCTTC. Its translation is CASSERAVLSGYTF.

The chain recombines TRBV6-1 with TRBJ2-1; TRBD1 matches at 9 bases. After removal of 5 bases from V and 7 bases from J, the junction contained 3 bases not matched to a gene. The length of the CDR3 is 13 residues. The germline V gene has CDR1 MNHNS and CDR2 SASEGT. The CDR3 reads CASSQGQGNEQFF. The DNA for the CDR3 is TGTGCCAGCAGTCAGGGACAGGGAAATGAGCAGTTCTTC.

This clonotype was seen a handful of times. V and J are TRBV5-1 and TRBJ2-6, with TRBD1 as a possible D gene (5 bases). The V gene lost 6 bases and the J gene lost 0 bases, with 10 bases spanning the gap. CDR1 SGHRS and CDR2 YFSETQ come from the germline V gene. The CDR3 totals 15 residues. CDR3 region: CASKQAYSGANVLTF. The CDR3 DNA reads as TGCGCCAGCAAACAGGCCTACTCTGGGGCCAACGTCCTGACTTTC. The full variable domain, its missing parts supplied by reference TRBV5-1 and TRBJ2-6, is KAGVTQTPRYLIKTRGQQVTLSCSPISGHRSVSWYQQTPGQGLQFLFEYFSETQRNKGNFPGRFSGRQFSNSRSEMNVSTLELGDSALYLCASKQAYSGANVLTFGAGSRLTVL.

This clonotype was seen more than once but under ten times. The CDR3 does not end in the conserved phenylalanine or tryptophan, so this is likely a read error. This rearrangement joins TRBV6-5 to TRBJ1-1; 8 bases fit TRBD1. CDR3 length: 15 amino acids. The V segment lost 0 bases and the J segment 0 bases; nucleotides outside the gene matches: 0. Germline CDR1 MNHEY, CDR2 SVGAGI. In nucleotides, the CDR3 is TGTGCCAGCAGTTACTCGGGACAGGTGAACACTGAAGCTTTCCTT. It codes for CASSYSGQVNTEAFL.

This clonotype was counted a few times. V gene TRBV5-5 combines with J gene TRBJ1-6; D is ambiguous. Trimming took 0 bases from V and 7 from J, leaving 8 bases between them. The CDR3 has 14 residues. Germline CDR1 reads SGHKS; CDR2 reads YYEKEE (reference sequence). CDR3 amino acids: CASSLGPPNSPLHF. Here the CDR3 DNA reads TGTGCCAGCAGCTTGGGACCGCCGAATTCACCCCTCCACTTT.

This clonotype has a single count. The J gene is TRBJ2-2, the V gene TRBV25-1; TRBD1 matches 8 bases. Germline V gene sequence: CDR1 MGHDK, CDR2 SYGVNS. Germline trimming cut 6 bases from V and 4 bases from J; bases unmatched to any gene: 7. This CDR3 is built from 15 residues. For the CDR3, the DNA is TGTGCCAGCAGGGGCGGACAGGGACCCACCGGGGAGCTGTTTTTT. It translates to CASRGGQGPTGELFF.

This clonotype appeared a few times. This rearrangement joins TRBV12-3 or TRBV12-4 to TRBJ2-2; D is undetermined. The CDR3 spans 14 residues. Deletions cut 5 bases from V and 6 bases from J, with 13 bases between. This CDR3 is CASSIHSLAGELFF. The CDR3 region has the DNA TGTGCCAGCAGTATACACTCCCTGGCCGGGGAGCTGTTTTTT.

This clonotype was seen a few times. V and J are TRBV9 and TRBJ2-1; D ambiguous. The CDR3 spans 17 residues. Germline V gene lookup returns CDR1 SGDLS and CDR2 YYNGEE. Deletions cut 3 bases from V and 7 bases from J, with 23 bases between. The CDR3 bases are TGTGCCAGCAGCGAGGCCCGCCTAGAAGGCATAACGAATGAGCAGTTCTTC. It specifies CASSEARLEGITNEQFF.

The CDR3 DNA follows: TGTGCCAGCACCAATACCGAAGGGGGGGGGCCCTACAATGAGCAGTTCTTC. Translated, it gives CASTNTEGGGPYNEQFF. This sequence joins TRBV14 and TRBJ2-1, with D possibly being TRBD2 (7 bases). Per the germline V gene, CDR1 is SGHDN and CDR2 is FVKESK. Trimming removed 7 bases at V and 2 bases at J, with 21 bases between. This CDR3 region has 17 residues.

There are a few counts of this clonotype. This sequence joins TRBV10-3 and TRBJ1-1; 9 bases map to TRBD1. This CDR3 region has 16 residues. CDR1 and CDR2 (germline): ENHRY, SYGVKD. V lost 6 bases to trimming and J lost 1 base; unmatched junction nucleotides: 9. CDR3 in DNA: TGTGCCATCAGGGGAAGAACAGGGGGCCCGAACACTGAAGCTTTCTTT. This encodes CAIRGRTGGPNTEAFF.

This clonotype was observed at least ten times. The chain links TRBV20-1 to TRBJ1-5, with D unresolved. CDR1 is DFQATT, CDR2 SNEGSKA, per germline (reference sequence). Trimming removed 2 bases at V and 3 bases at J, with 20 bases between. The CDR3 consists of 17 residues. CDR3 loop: CSARRTFSGDVNQPQHF. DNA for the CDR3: TGCAGTGCTAGACGGACCTTTTCGGGTGACGTCAATCAGCCCCAGCATTTT.

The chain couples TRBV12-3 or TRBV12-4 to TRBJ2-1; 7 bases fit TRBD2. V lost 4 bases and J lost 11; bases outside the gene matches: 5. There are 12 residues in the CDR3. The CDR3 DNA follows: TGTGCCAGCAGTTCGGGGGACTACCAGCAGTTCTTC. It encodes CASSSGDYQQFF.